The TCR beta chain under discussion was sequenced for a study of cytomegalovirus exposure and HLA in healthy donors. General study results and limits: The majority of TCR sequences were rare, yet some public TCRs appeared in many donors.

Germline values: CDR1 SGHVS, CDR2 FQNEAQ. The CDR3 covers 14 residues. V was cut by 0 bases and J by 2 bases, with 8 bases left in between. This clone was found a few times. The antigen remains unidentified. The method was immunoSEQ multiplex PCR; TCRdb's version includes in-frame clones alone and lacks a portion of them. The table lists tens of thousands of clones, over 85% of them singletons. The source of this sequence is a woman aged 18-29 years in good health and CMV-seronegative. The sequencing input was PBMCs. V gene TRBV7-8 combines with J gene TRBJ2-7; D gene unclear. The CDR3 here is CASSLAHSTYEQYF. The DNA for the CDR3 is TGTGCCAGCAGCTTAGCGCATAGCACCTACGAGCAGTACTTC.